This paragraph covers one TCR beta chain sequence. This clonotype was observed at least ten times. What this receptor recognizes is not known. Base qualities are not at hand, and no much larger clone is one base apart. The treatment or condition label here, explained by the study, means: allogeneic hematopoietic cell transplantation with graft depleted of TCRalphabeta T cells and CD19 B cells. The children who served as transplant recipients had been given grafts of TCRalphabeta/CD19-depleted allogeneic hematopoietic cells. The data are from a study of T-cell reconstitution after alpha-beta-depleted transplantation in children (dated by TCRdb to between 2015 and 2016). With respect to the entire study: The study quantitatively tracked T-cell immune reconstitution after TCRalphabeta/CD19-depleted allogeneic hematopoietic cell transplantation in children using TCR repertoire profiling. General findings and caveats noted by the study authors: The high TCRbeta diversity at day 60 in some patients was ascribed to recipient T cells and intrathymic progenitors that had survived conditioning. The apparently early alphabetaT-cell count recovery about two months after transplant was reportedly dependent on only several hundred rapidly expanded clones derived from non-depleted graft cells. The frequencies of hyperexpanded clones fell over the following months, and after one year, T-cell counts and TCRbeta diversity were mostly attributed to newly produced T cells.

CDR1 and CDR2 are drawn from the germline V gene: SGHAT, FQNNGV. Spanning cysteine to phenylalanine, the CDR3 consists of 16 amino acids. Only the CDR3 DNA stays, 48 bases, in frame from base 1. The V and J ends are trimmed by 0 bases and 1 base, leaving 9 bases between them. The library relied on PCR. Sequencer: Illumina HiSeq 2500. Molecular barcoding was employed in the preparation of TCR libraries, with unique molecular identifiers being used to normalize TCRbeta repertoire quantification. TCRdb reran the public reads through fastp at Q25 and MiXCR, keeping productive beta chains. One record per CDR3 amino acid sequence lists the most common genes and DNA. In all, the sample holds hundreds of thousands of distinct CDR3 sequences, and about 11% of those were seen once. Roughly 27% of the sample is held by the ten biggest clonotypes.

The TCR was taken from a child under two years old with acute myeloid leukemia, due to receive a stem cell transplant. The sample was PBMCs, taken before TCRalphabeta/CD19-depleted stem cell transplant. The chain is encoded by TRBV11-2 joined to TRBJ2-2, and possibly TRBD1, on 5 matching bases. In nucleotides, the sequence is TGTGCCAGCAGCTTAGACAGGGTTGGGAACACCGGGGAGCTGTTTTTT. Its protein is CASSLDRVGNTGELFF. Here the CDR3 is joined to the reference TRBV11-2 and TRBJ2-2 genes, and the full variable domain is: EAGVAQSPRYKIIEKRQSVAFWCNPISGHATLYWYQQILGQGPKLLIQFQNNGVVDDSQLPKDRFSAERLKGVDSTLKIQPAKLEDSAVYLCASSLDRVGNTGELFFGEGSRLTVL.